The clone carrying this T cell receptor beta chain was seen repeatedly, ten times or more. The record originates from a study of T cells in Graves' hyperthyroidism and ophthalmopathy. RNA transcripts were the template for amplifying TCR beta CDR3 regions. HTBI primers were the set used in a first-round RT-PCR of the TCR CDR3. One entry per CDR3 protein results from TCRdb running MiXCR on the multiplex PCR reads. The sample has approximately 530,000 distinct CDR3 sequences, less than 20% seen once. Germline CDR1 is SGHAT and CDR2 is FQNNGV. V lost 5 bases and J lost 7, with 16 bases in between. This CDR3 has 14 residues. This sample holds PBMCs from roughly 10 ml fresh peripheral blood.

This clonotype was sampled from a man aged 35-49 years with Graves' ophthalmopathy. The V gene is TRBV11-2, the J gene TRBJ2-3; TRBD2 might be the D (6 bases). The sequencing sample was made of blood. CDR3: CASSPHRGIHTQYF. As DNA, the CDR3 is TGTGCCAGCAGCCCCCACCGGGGGATTCATACGCAGTATTTT.